This T cell receptor beta chain was sequenced during a study of identical twins. This clonotype was detected many times. The CDR3 is made up of 13 amino acids. Trimming pared 4 bases from V and 5 bases from J, leaving 9 bases between. Germline values: CDR1 SGHRS, CDR2 YFSETQ. Using its own MiXCR run on the 5' RACE reads, TCRdb lists one record per CDR3 protein. Found here are about 430,000 distinct CDR3 sequences, 18% of them singletons; the top ten hold around 12%. This receptor was obtained from a man aged 50 to 59 in good health. The material sequenced was naive T cells sorted from blood. The chain employs TRBV5-1 and TRBJ1-4; perhaps TRBD1 as D (5 bases). CDR3 DNA: TGCGCCAGCAGCCTCGACAGAAATGAAAAACTGTTTTTT. This translates into CASSLDRNEKLFF.